Listed below are T cell receptor beta chains from one sample, sequenced in a study of blood T cell repertoires in COVID-19. The data were produced by immunoSEQ multiplex PCR, yet TCRdb's version contains in-frame clones alone and is incomplete. The sample includes roughly 300,000 clones, 90% of them seen just once. The specimen was PBMCs or T cells enriched from blood (not recorded which). The receptors come from a young woman who had recovered from COVID-19. Both conserved end residues are part of each CDR3. A D gene is named only where the DNA matches it firmly. Clone size, where shown, is once, few, many, or a class for clones that have expanded.

J: TRBJ1-1
D: .
V: TRBV11-1
size: .
CDR3: CASSLAVAGLYTEAFF
DNA: TGTGCCAGCAGCTTAGCGGTAGCAGGGTTGTACACTGAAGCTTTCTTT

J: TRBJ1-1
D: TRBD1
V: TRBV27
size: few
CDR3: CASRKLSDRGRFTEAFF
DNA: TGTGCCAGCAGGAAATTAAGTGACAGGGGGCGATTTACTGAAGCTTTCTTT

J: TRBJ1-5
D: .
V: TRBV30
size: .
CDR3: CAWSGQNSNQPQHF
DNA: TGTGCCTGGAGTGGACAGAATAGCAATCAGCCCCAGCATTTT

J: TRBJ2-1
D: .
V: TRBV7-2
size: .
CDR3: CASSPSGIPIYEQFF
DNA: TGTGCCAGCAGCCCGAGCGGAATACCTATCTATGAGCAGTTCTTC

J: TRBJ2-2
D: .
V: TRBV7-2
size: .
CDR3: CASRLYRANTGELFF
DNA: TGTGCCAGCAGACTTTACAGGGCGAACACCGGGGAGCTGTTTTTT

J: TRBJ2-2
D: TRBD2
V: TRBV3-1/TRBV3-2
size: .
CDR3: CASSRSGTSWTGELFF
DNA: TGTGCCAGCAGCCGGAGTGGGACTAGCTGGACCGGGGAGCTGTTTTTT

J: TRBJ2-1
D: .
V: TRBV7-6
size: .
CDR3: CASSLVGNTGYNEQFF
DNA: TGTGCCAGCAGCTTGGTCGGGAATACGGGATACAATGAGCAGTTCTTC

J: TRBJ2-5
D: TRBD2
V: TRBV19
size: .
CDR3: CASSIGLAQETQYF
DNA: TGTGCCAGTAGTATCGGACTAGCCCAAGAGACCCAGTACTTC

J: TRBJ1-4
D: TRBD1
V: TRBV5-6
size: .
CDR3: CASSSGQGSEKLFF
DNA: TGTGCCAGCAGCTCGGGACAGGGGAGTGAAAAACTGTTTTTT

J: TRBJ1-4
D: .
V: TRBV2
size: .
CDR3: CATNPTASAKLFF
DNA: TGTGCCACCAATCCCACAGCCTCGGCAAAACTGTTTTTT